The clone carrying this TCR beta chain showed up just a few times. Antigen specificity is unknown. This may be a read error: a much more frequent sequence differs by one nucleotide. Germline assignment: CDR1 SGDLS and CDR2 YYNGEE. The CDR3 covers 15 residues. These data belong to a study of CD8 T cells in ankylosing spondylitis. Points from the study as a whole: With a CD8+ phenotype, disease-linked clones were relatively rare in peripheral blood. Matched synovial fluid from ankylosing spondylitis patients was reported to be enriched for disease-linked clones.

For TCR beta, libraries came from quantitative 5'-RACE with molecular barcodes. In TCRdb, the 5' RACE reads were re-called with MiXCR into one record per CDR3 protein. The data show 40,000 or so distinct CDR3 sequences, roughly 2.5% seen once. The chain couples TRBV9 to TRBJ2-3, with 7 nucleotides matching TRBD2. Sequencing input: blood, either unsorted or a sorted T cell fraction (not recorded which). The sequence was obtained from a male donor with ankylosing spondylitis or in good health (not recorded which). CDR3 residues: CASGVGPSGLGTQYF. The CDR3 region has the DNA TGTGCCAGCGGCGTAGGGCCTAGCGGCTTGGGGACGCAGTATTTT.